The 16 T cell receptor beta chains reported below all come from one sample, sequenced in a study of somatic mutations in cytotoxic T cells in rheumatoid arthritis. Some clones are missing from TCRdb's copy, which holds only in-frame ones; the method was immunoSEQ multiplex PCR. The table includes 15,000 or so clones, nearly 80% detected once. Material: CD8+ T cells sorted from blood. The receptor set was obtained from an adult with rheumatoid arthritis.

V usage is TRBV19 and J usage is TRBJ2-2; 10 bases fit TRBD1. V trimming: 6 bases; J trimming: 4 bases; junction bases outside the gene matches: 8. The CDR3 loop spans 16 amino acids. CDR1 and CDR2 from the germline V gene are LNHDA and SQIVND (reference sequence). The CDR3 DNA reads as TGTGCCAGTAGGCCAGGGACAGGGGCGGGCACCGGGGAGCTGTTTTTT. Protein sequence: CASRPGTGAGTGELFF.

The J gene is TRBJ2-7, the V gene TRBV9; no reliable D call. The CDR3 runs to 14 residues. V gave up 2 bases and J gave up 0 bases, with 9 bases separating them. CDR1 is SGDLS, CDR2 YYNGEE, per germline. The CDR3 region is CASSVADISYEQYF. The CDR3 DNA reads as TGTGCCAGCAGCGTTGCGGATATCTCCTACGAGCAGTACTTC.

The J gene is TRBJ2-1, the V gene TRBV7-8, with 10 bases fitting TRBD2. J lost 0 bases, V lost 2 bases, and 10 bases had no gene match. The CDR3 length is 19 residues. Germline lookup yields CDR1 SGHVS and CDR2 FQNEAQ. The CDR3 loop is CASSLWSSGSQSSYNEQFF. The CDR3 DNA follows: TGTGCCAGCAGCTTATGGTCTAGCGGGAGTCAAAGCTCCTACAATGAGCAGTTCTTC.

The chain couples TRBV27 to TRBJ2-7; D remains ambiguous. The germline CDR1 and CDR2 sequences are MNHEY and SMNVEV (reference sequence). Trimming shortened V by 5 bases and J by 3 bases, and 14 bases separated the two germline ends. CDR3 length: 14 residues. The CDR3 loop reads CASSTPREDYEQYF. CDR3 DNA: TGTGCCAGCAGTACCCCTAGGGAAGACTACGAGCAGTACTTC.

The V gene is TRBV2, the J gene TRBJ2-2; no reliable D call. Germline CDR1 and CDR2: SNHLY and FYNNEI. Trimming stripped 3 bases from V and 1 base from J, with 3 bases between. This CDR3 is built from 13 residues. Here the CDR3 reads CASSEENTGELFF. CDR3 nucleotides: TGTGCCAGCAGTGAGGAGAACACCGGGGAGCTGTTTTTT.

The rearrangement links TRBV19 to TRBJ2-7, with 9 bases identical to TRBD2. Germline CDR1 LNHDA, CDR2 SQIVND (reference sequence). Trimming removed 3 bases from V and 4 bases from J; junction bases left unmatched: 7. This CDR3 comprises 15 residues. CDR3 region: CASSISSGMGYEQYF. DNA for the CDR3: TGTGCCAGTAGTATTTCTAGCGGGATGGGTTACGAGCAGTACTTC.

The CDR3 is CASRWGGGTEAFF. CDR3 in DNA: TGTGCCTCTCGGTGGGGGGGAGGCACTGAAGCTTTCTTT. The V and J genes are TRBV7-2 and TRBJ1-1; D perhaps matches TRBD1 (5 bases). Germline loops: CDR1 SGHTA, CDR2 FQGNSA. With 11 bases removed from V and 4 bases from J, the gap between germline ends came to 17 bases. This CDR3 is 13 amino acids long.

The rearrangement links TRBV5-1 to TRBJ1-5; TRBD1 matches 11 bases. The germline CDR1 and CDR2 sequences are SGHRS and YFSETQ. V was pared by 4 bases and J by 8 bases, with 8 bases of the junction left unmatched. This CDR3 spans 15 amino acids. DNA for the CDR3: TGCGCCAGCAGCACCGGGACAGGGGGGAGAGAGCCCCAGCATTTT. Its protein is CASSTGTGGREPQHF.

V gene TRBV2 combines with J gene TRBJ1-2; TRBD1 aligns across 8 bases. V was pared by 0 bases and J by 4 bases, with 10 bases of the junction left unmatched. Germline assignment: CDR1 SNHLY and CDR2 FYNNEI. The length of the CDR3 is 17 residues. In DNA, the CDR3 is TGTGCCAGCAGTGAAGCATCCGGGACAGGAGGTTTCTATGGCTACACCTTC. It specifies CASSEASGTGGFYGYTF. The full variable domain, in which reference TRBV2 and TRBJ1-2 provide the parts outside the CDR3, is EPEVTQTPSHQVTQMGQEVILRCVPISNHLYFYWYRQILGQKVEFLVSFYNNEISEKSEIFDDQFSVERPDGSNFTLKIRSTKLEDSAMYFCASSEASGTGGFYGYTFGSGTRLTVV.

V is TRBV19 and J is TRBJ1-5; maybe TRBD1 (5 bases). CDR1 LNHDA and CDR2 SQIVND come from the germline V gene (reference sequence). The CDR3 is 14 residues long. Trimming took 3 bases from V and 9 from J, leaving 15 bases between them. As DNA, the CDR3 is TGTGCCAGTAGTATCCCGGGACCTGGAGGGCCCCAGCATTTT. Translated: CASSIPGPGGPQHF.

The chain's CDR3 is CASSLPSSGNEQFF. In DNA form, the CDR3 reads TGTGCCAGCAGTCTGCCTAGCTCGGGCAATGAGCAGTTCTTC. V usage is TRBV6-1 and J usage is TRBJ2-1; a weak D match, TRBD2 (5 bases). The V end was cut by 5 bases, the J end by 6 bases, with 14 bases between. The CDR3 covers 14 residues. Germline V CDR1 and CDR2: MNHNS, SASEGT.

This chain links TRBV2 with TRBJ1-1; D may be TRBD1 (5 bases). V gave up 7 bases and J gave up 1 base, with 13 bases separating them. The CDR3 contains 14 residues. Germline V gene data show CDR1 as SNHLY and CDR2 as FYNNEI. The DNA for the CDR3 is TGTGCCAGCACTGGACACAACACGAACACTGAAGCTTTCTTT. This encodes CASTGHNTNTEAFF.

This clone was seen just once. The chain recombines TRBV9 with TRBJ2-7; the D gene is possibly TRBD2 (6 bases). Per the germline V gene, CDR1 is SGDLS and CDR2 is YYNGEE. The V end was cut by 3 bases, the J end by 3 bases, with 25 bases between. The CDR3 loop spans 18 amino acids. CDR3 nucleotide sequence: TGTGCCAGCAGCGCTAACTCCGCCGGCGGGGCGGGTCACTACGAGCAGTACTTC. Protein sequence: CASSANSAGGAGHYEQYF.

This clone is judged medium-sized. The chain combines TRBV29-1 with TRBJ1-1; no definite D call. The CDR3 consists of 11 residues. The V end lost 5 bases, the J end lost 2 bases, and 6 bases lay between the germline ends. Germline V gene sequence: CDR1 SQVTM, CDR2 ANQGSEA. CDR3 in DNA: TGCAGCGTTTACACAAACACTGAAGCTTTCTTT. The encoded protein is CSVYTNTEAFF.

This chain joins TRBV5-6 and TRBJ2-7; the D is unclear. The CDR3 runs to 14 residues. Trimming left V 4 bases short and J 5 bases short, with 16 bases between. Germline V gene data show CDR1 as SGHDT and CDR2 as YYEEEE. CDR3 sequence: CASSRQVGINEQYF. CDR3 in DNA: TGTGCCAGCAGCCGCCAAGTGGGGATTAACGAGCAGTACTTC.

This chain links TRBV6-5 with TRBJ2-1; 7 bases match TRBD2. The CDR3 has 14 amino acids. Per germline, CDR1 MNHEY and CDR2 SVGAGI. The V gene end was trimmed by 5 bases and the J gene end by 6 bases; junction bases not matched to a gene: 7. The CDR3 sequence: CASSGREGPNEQFF. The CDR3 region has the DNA TGTGCCAGCAGTGGGAGGGAGGGGCCCAATGAGCAGTTCTTC.